Below, 8 T cell receptor beta chains from the same sample are listed, as sequenced in a study of blood T cell repertoires in COVID-19. Clones were sequenced by immunoSEQ multiplex PCR, and TCRdb holds only the in-frame ones, with some missing. The sample lists 150,000 to 160,000 clones, about 80% occurring once. Sequenced input: peripheral blood. These receptors came from a man between 60 and 70 years old with acute or convalescent COVID-19.

This chain links TRBV6-2 or TRBV6-3 with TRBJ2-3; a possible D gene is TRBD1 (6 bases). The CDR3 length is 16 residues. Per the germline V gene, CDR1 is MNHEY and CDR2 is SVGEGT. V was cut by 5 bases and J by 3 bases, with 18 bases left in between. CDR3 sequence reads: CASSPTDSFGTDTQYF. CDR3 in DNA: TGTGCCAGCAGTCCGACGGACAGTTTTGGAACAGATACGCAGTATTTT.

The CDR3 bases are TGTGCCGGACAGGGGAGCACAGATACGCAGTATTTT. It codes for CAGQGSTDTQYF. V gene TRBV6-5 combines with J gene TRBJ2-3; the match to TRBD1 covers 9 bases. The V gene end was trimmed by 11 bases and the J gene end by 0 bases; junction bases not matched to a gene: 0. This CDR3 is built from 12 residues. From germline, CDR1 is MNHEY and CDR2 SVGAGI.

The sample holds a few counts of this clone. The rearrangement joins TRBV19 to TRBJ1-2; D perhaps matches TRBD1 (5 bases). Germline values: CDR1 LNHDA, CDR2 SQIVND (reference sequence). The CDR3 length is 14 residues. V dropped 4 bases and J dropped 6 bases, with 15 bases sitting between them. CDR3 in DNA: TGTGCCAGTAGTAGGGGGGGTCCCTCGGATGGCTACACCTTC. Protein product: CASSRGGPSDGYTF.

CDR3 sequence (DNA): TGTGCCAGCAGTTACTTTCGGACACCGGTTAGCAATCAGCCCCAGCATTTT. Amino acids: CASSYFRTPVSNQPQHF. The chain recombines TRBV6-2 or TRBV6-3 with TRBJ1-5; tentatively, D is TRBD1 (5 bases). CDR1 and CDR2 (germline): MNHEY, SVGEGT. There are 17 residues in the CDR3. Trimming took off 1 base at V and 0 bases at J, with 13 bases between the two ends.

The V call is TRBV4-2, the J call TRBJ2-7, with a weak D call TRBD2 (5 bases). Germline V gene lookup returns CDR1 LGHNA and CDR2 YNFKEQ. The length of the CDR3 is 13 residues. V was cut by 0 bases and J by 3 bases, with 6 bases left in between. The CDR3 bases are TGTGCCAGCAGCCAAGAAGAGGGCTACGAGCAGTACTTC. Protein: CASSQEEGYEQYF.

This clone was recorded once. The J gene is TRBJ2-7, the V gene TRBV6-6; 7 positions match TRBD1. V was pared by 6 bases and J by 1 base, with 9 bases of the junction left unmatched. The CDR3 runs 15 residues. The germline CDR1 and CDR2 sequences are MNHNY and SVGAGI (reference sequence). CDR3 DNA sequence: TGTGCCAGCAGCCACTCAGGACAGGTATCCTACGAGCAGTACTTC. Translated, it gives CASSHSGQVSYEQYF.

The rearrangement links TRBV10-3 to TRBJ1-3, with 8 positions matching TRBD1. V trimming: 10 bases; J trimming: 0 bases; junction bases outside the gene matches: 5. This CDR3 spans 14 amino acids. Germline V gives CDR1 ENHRY, CDR2 SYGVKD. In DNA, the CDR3 is TGTGCCACAACGACAGGGGACTCTGGAAACACCATATATTTT. Amino acid sequence: CATTTGDSGNTIYF.

This chain links TRBV19 with TRBJ2-5; 8 bases agree with TRBD1. The length of the CDR3 is 17 residues. Germline CDR1 is LNHDA and CDR2 is SQIVND (reference sequence). Trimming cost V 5 bases and J 2 bases; bases outside gene matches: 13. CDR3 protein: CASSFSRGPGKQETQYF. The DNA of the CDR3 is TGTGCCAGTAGTTTCTCCAGGGGGCCGGGGAAGCAAGAGACCCAGTACTTC. The entire variable domain, with the rest obtained from reference TRBV19 and TRBJ2-5, is as follows: DGGITQSPKYLFRKEGQNVTLSCEQNLNHDAMYWYRQDPGQGLRLIYYSQIVNDFQKGDIAEGYSVSREKKESFPLTVTSAQKNPTAFYLCASSFSRGPGKQETQYFGPGTRLLVL.